Each of the 8 T cell receptor beta chains below was sequenced from the same sample in a study of T cells after yellow fever vaccination (dated by TCRdb to about 2019). Libraries were constructed by 5' RACE. Sequenced on an Illumina HiSeq 2500. TCRdb ran its own pipeline on the public reads, namely fastp trimming at Q25 and MiXCR clone calling, and kept in-frame beta chains. Rows with a matching CDR3 protein are joined into one entry that keeps the most common DNA and genes. For this sample there are approximately 510,000 distinct CDR3 sequences; about a fifth appear just once. In total, the top ten clones hold roughly a sixth of the sample. What this sample's treatment or condition label stands for: live attenuated yellow fever vaccine strain. The sequencing used PBMCs, collected more than 20 days after the first yellow fever vaccination. Every receptor here comes from a man aged 18 to 29 who received the YFV17D yellow fever vaccine.

V gene TRBV7-6 combines with J gene TRBJ2-5; D call uncertain. V lost 5 bases and J lost 2, with 9 bases in between. Germline V CDR1 and CDR2: SGHVS, FNYEAQ. The CDR3 sequence is 13 residues long. The CDR3 is CASSAAGQETQYF. The CDR3 nucleotides are TGTGCCAGCAGCGCCGCCGGTCAAGAGACCCAGTACTTC.

The genes are TRBV20-1 and TRBJ2-7; unclear D gene. The V gene's germline CDR1 is DFQATT and CDR2 SNEGSKA (reference sequence). The CDR3 has 14 amino acids. V lost 0 bases and J lost 3, with 12 bases in between. The CDR3 protein is CSARDTLTVYEQYV. CDR3 sequence (DNA): TGCAGTGCTAGAGATACGCTCACAGTCTACGAGCAGTACGTC.

This clonotype has a count of ten or more. This sequence joins TRBV24-1 and TRBJ2-1; 9 bases align to TRBD1. The CDR3 sequence is 16 residues long. Trimming removed 1 base from V and 9 bases from J; junction bases left unmatched: 9. The germline gives CDR1 KGHDR, CDR2 SFDVKD. CDR3 sequence reads: CATSDLGTGKAGEQFF. The CDR3 nucleotides are TGTGCCACCAGTGATTTAGGGACAGGGAAGGCGGGTGAGCAGTTCTTC.

The rearrangement uses TRBV4-1 and TRBJ2-2; D ambiguous. The V gene's germline CDR1 is MGHRA and CDR2 YSYEKL. With 4 bases removed from V and 2 bases from J, the gap between germline ends came to 17 bases. The CDR3 extends over 17 amino acids. This chain's CDR3 is CASSRLPPVKNTGELFF. The DNA of the CDR3 is TGCGCCAGCAGCCGCCTGCCCCCGGTGAAAAACACCGGGGAGCTGTTTTTT.

There are a few counts of this clonotype. The chain recombines TRBV5-1 with TRBJ2-5; D may correspond to TRBD1 or TRBD2 (6 bases each). CDR3 size: 17 residues. V was pared by 0 bases and J by 5 bases, with 20 bases between. CDR1 is SGHRS and CDR2 is YFSETQ in the germline V gene. The CDR3 DNA reads TGCGCCAGCAGCTTGGGGTCCCCAACGGGGGCTGGGGAGACCCAGTACTTC. Its translation: CASSLGSPTGAGETQYF. Full variable domain (rest looked up from reference TRBV5-1 and TRBJ2-5): KAGVTQTPRYLIKTRGQQVTLSCSPISGHRSVSWYQQTPGQGLQFLFEYFSETQRNKGNFPGRFSGRQFSNSRSEMNVSTLELGDSALYLCASSLGSPTGAGETQYFGPGTRLLVL.

This clonotype has more than one count but fewer than ten. J is TRBJ2-1 and V is TRBV11-2; TRBD1 agrees at 9 bases. This CDR3 comprises 15 residues. CDR1 is SGHAT and CDR2 is FQNNGV in the germline V gene. The junction had 11 bases not matched to a gene; V was cut back by 5 bases and J by 9 bases. CDR3 in amino acids: CASSRNRGRVGEQFF. The CDR3 DNA sequence: TGTGCCAGCAGCAGAAACAGGGGGCGCGTTGGTGAGCAGTTCTTC.

This clonotype was seen only a few times. V and J are TRBV11-2 and TRBJ1-6, with D possibly TRBD1 on 5 matching bases. The V and J ends lost 3 bases and 10 bases respectively, with 16 bases between them. CDR3 length: 15 amino acids. Germline values: CDR1 SGHAT, CDR2 FQNNGV. In nucleotides, the CDR3 is TGTGCCAGCAGCTTCACTCGAGGGGTCGAGTCACCCCTCCACTTT. It yields the protein CASSFTRGVESPLHF.

This sequence joins TRBV12-3 or TRBV12-4 and TRBJ2-2; D call uncertain. V shed 2 bases and J shed 6 bases, with 4 bases lying between them. This CDR3 has 12 amino acids. The CDR3 DNA reads TGTGCCAGCAGTTTACAGGCCGGGGAGCTGTTTTTT. This translates into CASSLQAGELFF.